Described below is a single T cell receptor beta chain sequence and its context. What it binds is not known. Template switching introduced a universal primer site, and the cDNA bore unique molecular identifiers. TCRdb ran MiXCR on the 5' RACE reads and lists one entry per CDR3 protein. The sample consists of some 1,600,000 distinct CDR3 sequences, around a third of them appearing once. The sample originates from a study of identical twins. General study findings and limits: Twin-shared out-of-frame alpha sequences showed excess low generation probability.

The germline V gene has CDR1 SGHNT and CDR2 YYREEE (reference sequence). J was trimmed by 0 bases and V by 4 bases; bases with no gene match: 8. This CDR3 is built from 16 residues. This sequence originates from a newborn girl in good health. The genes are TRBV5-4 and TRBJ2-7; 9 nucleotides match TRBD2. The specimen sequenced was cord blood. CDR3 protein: CASSLSAGGLSYEQYF. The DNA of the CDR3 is TGTGCCAGCAGCCTATCGGCGGGAGGGCTCTCCTACGAGCAGTACTTC. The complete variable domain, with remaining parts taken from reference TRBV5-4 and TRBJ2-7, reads ETGVTQSPTHLIKTRGQQVTLRCSSQSGHNTVSWYQQALGQGPQFIFQYYREEENGRGNFPPRFSGLQFPNYSSELNVNALELDDSALYLCASSLSAGGLSYEQYFGPGTRLTVT.